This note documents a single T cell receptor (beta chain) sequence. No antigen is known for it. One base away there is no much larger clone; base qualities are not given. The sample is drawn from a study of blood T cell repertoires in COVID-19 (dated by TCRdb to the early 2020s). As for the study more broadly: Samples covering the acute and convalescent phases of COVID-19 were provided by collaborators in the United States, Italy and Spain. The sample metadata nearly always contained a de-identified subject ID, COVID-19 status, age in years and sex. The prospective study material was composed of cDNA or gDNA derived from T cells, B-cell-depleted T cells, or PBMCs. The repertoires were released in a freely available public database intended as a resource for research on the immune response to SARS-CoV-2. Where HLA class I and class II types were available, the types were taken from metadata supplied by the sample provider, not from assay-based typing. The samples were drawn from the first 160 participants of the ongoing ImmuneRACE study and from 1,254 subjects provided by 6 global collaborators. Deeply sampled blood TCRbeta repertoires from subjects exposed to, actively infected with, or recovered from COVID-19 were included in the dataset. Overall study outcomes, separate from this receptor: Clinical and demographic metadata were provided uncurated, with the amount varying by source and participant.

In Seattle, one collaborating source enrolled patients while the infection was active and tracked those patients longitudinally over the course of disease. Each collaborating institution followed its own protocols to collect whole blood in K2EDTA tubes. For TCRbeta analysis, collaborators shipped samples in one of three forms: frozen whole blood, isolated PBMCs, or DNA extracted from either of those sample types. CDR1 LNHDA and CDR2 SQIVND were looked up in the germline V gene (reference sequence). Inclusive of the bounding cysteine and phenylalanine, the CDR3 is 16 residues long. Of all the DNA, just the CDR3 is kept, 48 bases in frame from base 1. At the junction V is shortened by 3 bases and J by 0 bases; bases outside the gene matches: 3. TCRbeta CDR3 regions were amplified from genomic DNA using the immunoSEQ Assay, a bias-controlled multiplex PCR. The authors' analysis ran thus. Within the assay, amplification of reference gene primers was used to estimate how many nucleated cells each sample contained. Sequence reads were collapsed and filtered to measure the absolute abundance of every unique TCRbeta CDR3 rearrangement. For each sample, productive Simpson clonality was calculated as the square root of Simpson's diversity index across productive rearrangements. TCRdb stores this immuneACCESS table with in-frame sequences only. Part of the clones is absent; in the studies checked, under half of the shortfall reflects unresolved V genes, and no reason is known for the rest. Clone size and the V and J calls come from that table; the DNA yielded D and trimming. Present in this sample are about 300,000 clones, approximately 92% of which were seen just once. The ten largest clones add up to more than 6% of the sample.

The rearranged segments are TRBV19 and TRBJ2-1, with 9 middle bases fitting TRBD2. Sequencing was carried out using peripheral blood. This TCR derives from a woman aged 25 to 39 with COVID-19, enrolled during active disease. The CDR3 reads CASSILAGSSYNEQFF. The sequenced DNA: TGTGCCAGTAGTATCCTAGCGGGGAGCTCCTACAATGAGCAGTTCTTC. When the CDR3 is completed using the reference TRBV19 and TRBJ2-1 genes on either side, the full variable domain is DGGITQSPKYLFRKEGQNVTLSCEQNLNHDAMYWYRQDPGQGLRLIYYSQIVNDFQKGDIAEGYSVSREKKESFPLTVTSAQKNPTAFYLCASSILAGSSYNEQFFGPGTRLTVL.